One T cell receptor beta chain is described in this entry. In the authors' methods: Amplification with reference gene primers provided the estimates of nucleated cell counts. Only in-frame clones appear in the TCRdb table, and some are missing; sequencing was by immunoSEQ multiplex PCR. D and trimming were read from the DNA, whereas the V and J calls and clone size are those reported in that table. The data show more than 120,000 clones, with approximately 89% seen just once and about 1.5% held by the top ten. These data are taken from a study of blood T cell repertoires in COVID-19. Study in general: COVID-19 samples, acute and convalescent, were from the United States, Italy and Spain. From T cells, B-cell-depleted T cells, or PBMCs came the material, which was cDNA or gDNA.

Between the trimmed V and J ends, which lost 3 bases and 6 bases, there was a span of 9 bases. The CDR3 covers 12 residues. The germline V gene encodes CDR1 DFQATT and CDR2 SNEGSKA (reference sequence). Sequenced material: peripheral blood. This TCR derives from a human donor in a cohort sampled during active COVID-19. V gene TRBV20-1 combines with J gene TRBJ1-5; D unresolved. As DNA, the CDR3 is TGCAGTGCTAGTTCCGGGATTCAGCCCCAGCATTTT. Protein product: CSASSGIQPQHF.